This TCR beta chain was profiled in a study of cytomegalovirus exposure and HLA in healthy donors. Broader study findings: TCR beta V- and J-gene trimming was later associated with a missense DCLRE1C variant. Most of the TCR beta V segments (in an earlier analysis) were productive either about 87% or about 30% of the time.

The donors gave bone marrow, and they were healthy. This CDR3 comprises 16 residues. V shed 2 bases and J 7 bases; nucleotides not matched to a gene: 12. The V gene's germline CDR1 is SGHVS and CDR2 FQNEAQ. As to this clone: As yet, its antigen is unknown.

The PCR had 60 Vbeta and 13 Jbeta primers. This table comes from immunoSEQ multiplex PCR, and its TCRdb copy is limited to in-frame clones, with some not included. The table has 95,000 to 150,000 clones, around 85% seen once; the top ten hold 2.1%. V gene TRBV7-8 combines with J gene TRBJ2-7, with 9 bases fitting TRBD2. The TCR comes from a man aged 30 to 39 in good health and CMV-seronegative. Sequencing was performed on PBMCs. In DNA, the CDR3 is TGTGCCAGCAGCTTATCCCCTAGCGGGACCCCTCAGGAGCAGTACTTC. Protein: CASSLSPSGTPQEQYF.